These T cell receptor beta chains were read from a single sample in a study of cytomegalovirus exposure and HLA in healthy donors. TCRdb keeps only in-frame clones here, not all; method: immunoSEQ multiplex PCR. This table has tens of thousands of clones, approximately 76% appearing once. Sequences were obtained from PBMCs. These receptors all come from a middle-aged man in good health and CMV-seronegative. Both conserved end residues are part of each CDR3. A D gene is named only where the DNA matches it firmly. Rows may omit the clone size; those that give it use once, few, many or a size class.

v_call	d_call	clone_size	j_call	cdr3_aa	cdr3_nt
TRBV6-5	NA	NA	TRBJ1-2	CAVRHQGGNYGYTF	TGTGCCGTCAGGCACCAGGGAGGGAACTATGGCTACACCTTC
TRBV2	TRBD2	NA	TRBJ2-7	CAAGGGSRTYEQYF	TGTGCCGCCGGGGGAGGGAGCCGGACCTACGAGCAGTACTTC
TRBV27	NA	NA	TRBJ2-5	CASSSRDWGETQYF	TGTGCCAGCAGTTCTCGGGACTGGGGGGAGACCCAGTACTTC
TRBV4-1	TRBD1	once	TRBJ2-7	CASSIGQGDYEQYF	TGCGCCAGCAGCATCGGACAGGGGGACTACGAGCAGTACTTC
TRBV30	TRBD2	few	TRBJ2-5	CAWSVGTSGETQYF	TGTGCCTGGAGCGTAGGGACTAGCGGGGAGACCCAGTACTTC
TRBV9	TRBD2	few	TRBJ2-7	CASSVDPAGPPYEQYF	TGTGCCAGCAGCGTAGACCCAGCGGGGCCCCCCTACGAGCAGTACTTC
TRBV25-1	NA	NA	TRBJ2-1	CASRAGVGGSYNEQFF	TGTGCCAGCAGGGCCGGCGTAGGGGGCTCCTACAATGAGCAGTTCTTC
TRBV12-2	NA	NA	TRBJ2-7	CASRLVPWGRYEQYF	TGTGCAAGTCGCTTAGTGCCCTGGGGCCGATACGAGCAGTACTTC
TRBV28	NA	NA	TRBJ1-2	CASSLPGTPYGYTF	TGTGCCAGCAGTCTCCCCGGGACTCCCTATGGCTACACCTTC
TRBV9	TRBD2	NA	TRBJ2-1	CASSGTSGSSYNEQFF	TGTGCCAGCAGCGGCACTAGCGGTAGCTCCTACAATGAGCAGTTCTTC
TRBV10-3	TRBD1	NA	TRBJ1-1	CAISVTGGGLNTEAFF	TGTGCCATCAGTGTGACAGGGGGAGGCCTGAACACTGAAGCTTTCTTT
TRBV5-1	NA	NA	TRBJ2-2	CASSLDGDGELFF	TGCGCCAGCAGCTTGGACGGGGACGGGGAGCTGTTTTTT
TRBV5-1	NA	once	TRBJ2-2	CASSLELDNTGELFF	TGCGCCAGCAGCTTGGAACTAGATAACACCGGGGAGCTGTTTTTT
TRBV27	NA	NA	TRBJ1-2	CASSSRTGTSYGYTF	TGTGCCAGCAGTTCCCGGACGGGAACATCCTATGGCTACACCTTC
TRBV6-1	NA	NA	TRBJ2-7	CAIGGPADQYF	TGTGCCATCGGAGGTCCTGCAGACCAGTACTTC
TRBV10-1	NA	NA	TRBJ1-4	CASSESTGKLFF	TGCGCCAGCAGTGAGTCGACGGGAAAACTGTTTTTT
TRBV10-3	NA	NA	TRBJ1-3	CAINQGQNSGNTIYF	TGTGCCATCAATCAAGGACAAAACTCTGGAAACACCATATATTTT
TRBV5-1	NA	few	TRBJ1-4	CASSLTGQGGEKLFF	TGCGCCAGCAGCTTGACCGGGCAGGGAGGTGAAAAACTGTTTTTT
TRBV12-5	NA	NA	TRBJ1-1	CASGLLPGGPDTEAFF	TGTGCTAGTGGTTTGCTACCCGGTGGTCCGGACACTGAAGCTTTCTTT
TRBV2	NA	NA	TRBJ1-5	CAGGEGDQPQHF	TGTGCCGGGGGGGAAGGGGACCAGCCCCAGCATTTT
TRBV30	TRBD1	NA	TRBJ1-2	CAWRLQGALYGYTF	TGTGCCTGGAGGTTACAGGGGGCCCTCTATGGCTACACCTTC
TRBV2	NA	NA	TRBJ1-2	CASSEALQGLSLGYTF	TGTGCCAGCAGCGAAGCTTTGCAGGGTTTATCTCTTGGCTACACCTTC
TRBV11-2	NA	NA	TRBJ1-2	CASSLTDSLVHGYTF	TGTGCCAGCAGCTTAACGGACAGCCTAGTGCATGGCTACACCTTC
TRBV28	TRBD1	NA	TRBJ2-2	CASTLTGANTGELFF	TGTGCCAGCACCTTGACAGGGGCGAACACCGGGGAGCTGTTTTTT
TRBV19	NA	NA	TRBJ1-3	CASRPPLTSGNTIYF	TGTGCCAGTAGGCCGCCACTTACCTCTGGAAACACCATATATTTT
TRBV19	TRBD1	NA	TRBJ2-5	CASSIASGGVQETQYF	TGTGCCAGTAGTATAGCGTCAGGGGGCGTCCAAGAGACCCAGTACTTC
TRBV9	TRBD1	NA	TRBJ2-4	CASSPPDRGDGDIQYF	TGTGCCAGCAGCCCACCGGACAGGGGGGACGGGGACATTCAGTACTTC
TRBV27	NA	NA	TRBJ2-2	CASSLITNTGELFF	TGTGCCAGCAGTTTAATAACGAACACCGGGGAGCTGTTTTTT
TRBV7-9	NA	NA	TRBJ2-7	CASSKPRGRGSYEQYF	TGTGCCAGCAGCAAACCAAGGGGCAGGGGATCCTACGAGCAGTACTTC
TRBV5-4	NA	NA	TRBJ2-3	CASSLPPPQVDTQYF	TGTGCCAGCAGCCTCCCTCCCCCGCAGGTGGATACGCAGTATTTT
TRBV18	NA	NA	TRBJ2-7	CASSLLESYEQYF	TGTGCCAGCTCCCTTTTAGAGTCCTACGAGCAGTACTTC
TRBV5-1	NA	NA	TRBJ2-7	CASSAGQYEQYF	TGCGCCAGCAGCGCCGGACAGTACGAGCAGTACTTC
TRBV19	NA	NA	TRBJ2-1	CASSIARGSSYNEQFF	TGTGCCAGTAGTATAGCTCGGGGTAGCTCCTACAATGAGCAGTTCTTC
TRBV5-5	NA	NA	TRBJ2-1	CASSHFPGHLYNEQFF	TGTGCCAGCAGCCACTTCCCGGGACACCTTTACAATGAGCAGTTCTTC
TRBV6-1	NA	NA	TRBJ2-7	CASSAQQGITYEQYF	TGTGCCAGCAGCGCACAACAGGGTATTACCTACGAGCAGTACTTC
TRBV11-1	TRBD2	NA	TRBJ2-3	CASSLAGGGDTQYF	TGTGCCAGCAGCTTAGCGGGGGGGGGAGATACGCAGTATTTT
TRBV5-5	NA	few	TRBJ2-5	CASSFSGWAETQYF	TGTGCCAGCAGCTTTTCAGGGTGGGCGGAGACCCAGTACTTC
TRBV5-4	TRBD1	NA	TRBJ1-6	CASSRDAWTGSYNSPLHF	TGTGCCAGCAGCCGGGACGCGTGGACAGGGTCCTATAATTCACCCCTCCACTTT
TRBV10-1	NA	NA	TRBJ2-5	CASSESGGTLETQYF	TGCGCCAGCAGTGAGTCGGGCGGGACTCTGGAGACCCAGTACTTC
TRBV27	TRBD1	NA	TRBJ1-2	CASSLILQGLRYGYTF	TGTGCCAGCAGTCTAATCCTACAGGGGCTGAGGTATGGCTACACCTTC